This record looks at one T cell receptor beta chain sequence and its context. This record belongs to a study of blood T cell repertoires in COVID-19. In the study overall: The origin of the acute and convalescent COVID-19 samples was the United States, Italy and Spain. Sources were T cells, B-cell-depleted T cells, or PBMCs; the material itself was cDNA or gDNA.

Germline V gives CDR1 SNHLY, CDR2 FYNNEI. The CDR3 covers 13 residues. With 5 bases clipped from V and 7 bases from J, the junction kept 2 bases outside the gene matches. Original processing notes: Estimation of nucleated cell counts relied on the amplification of reference gene primers. Produced via immunoSEQ multiplex PCR; TCRdb's table is partial and in-frame only. V, J and clone size reflect that table, while D and trimming were determined from the DNA. The data hold some 190,000 clones, with under 80% observed a single time. V usage is TRBV2 and J usage is TRBJ1-5, with TRBD1 matching 10 bases. This TCR was recovered from a woman aged 45-65 years with acute or convalescent COVID-19. Sample: peripheral blood. CDR3 nucleotide sequence: TGTGCCAGCAGTAAGGACAGGGGGCAGCCCCAGCATTTT. Its translation: CASSKDRGQPQHF.